The TCR beta chain under discussion was sequenced for a study of Ad26.COV2.S vaccination and SARS-CoV-2 variants. Study conclusions and caveats: It was vaccine recipients, not placebo recipients, who had the higher spike-specific TCR breadth.

The CDR3 is 15 amino acids. Per germline, CDR1 SGDLS and CDR2 YYNGEE. V lost 2 bases to trimming and J lost 5 bases; unmatched junction nucleotides: 8. The protocol was immunoSEQ multiplex PCR, while the TCRdb copy is restricted to in-frame clones and leaves out a portion. The table lists about 350,000 clones, about nine tenths of them singletons. This clone was picked up a small number of times. What it recognizes is unknown. The sample's treatment: 15 to 20 received Ad26.COV2.S at low or high dose, single or two shots; about 5 received placebo; per-sample allocation not given. The samples date from day 63 after the first vaccine or placebo injection.

Source: peripheral blood, taken in a trial of Ad26.COV2.S vaccine versus placebo. The sequence derives from a person aged 18-60 years who received the Ad26.COV2.S COVID-19 vaccine or a placebo. The chain recombines TRBV9 with TRBJ2-7; 9 bases are shared with TRBD1. In DNA, the CDR3 is TGTGCCAGCAGCGTTTCCACAGGGGGCCGGAACGAGCAGTACTTC. This gives the protein CASSVSTGGRNEQYF.